A selection of T cell receptor beta chains follows, all from one sample in a study of blood T cell repertoires in COVID-19. Clones were sequenced by immunoSEQ multiplex PCR, and TCRdb holds only the in-frame ones, with some missing. The table has some 290,000 clones, 81% seen once. Sequencing was done on a sample of peripheral blood. The source of these receptors is a woman between 55 and 75 years old with active or convalescent COVID-19. Each CDR3 is given with its conserved first and last residue. D genes are given only for firm matches. Where a row states a size, it is once, few, many or the class of an expanded clone; other rows omit it.

.	TRBV5-1	TRBJ1-1	.	TGCGCCAGCAGCTTACTCCTGGGGAGCGAGACTGAAGCTTTCTTT	CASSLLLGSETEAFF
.	TRBV27	TRBJ1-3	.	TGTGCCAGCGCCCTCCAGGGCTCTGGAAACACCATATATTTT	CASALQGSGNTIYF
.	TRBV4-1	TRBJ2-1	TRBD1	TGCGCCAGCAGCCAAGCCCCGTTCCGGGGCAGGGGGAACTCCTACAATGAGCAGTTCTTC	CASSQAPFRGRGNSYNEQFF
.	TRBV10-1	TRBJ1-1	TRBD1	TGCGCCAGCAGTGCCGAATCGGACAGGGCCCAGGGGGACACTGAAGCTTTCTTT	CASSAESDRAQGDTEAFF
few	TRBV7-2	TRBJ1-3	TRBD1	TGTGCCAGCAGCCCGACAGGGGTCAAGGCCGGAAACACCATATATTTT	CASSPTGVKAGNTIYF
.	TRBV11-3	TRBJ2-3	.	TGTGCCAGCTCGCGAGGGGGGGCCACAGATACGCAGTATTTT	CASSRGGATDTQYF
.	TRBV7-3	TRBJ1-2	.	TGTGCGACCAGGACAGACCAAGGAGGCTACACCTTC	CATRTDQGGYTF
.	TRBV7-7	TRBJ2-5	.	TGTGCCAGCAGTCAAAACAGGGCCGGAGAGACCCAGTACTTC	CASSQNRAGETQYF
.	TRBV25-1	TRBJ2-7	TRBD1	TGTGCCAGCATGCCGGGACAGCCTTACGAGCAGTACTTC	CASMPGQPYEQYF
.	TRBV5-1	TRBJ2-5	TRBD1	TGCGCCAGCAGCCGGACAGGGATGCAAGAGACCCAGTACTTC	CASSRTGMQETQYF
.	TRBV12-5	TRBJ1-3	TRBD1	TGTGCTAGTGGTTTGGTAAAGAGGACAGGGGTGGACACCATATATTTT	CASGLVKRTGVDTIYF
once	TRBV2	TRBJ1-5	.	TGTGCCAGCAGTTCAGATAGCAATCAGCCCCAGCATTTT	CASSSDSNQPQHF
.	TRBV10-2	TRBJ2-6	.	TGCGCCAGCCGGAGCGGTGGCGGCTCTGGGGCCAACGTCCTGACTTTC	CASRSGGGSGANVLTF
.	TRBV27	TRBJ1-1	.	TGTGCCAGCAGTTTATGGGGTCAGGGGCCGGGCACTGAAGCTTTCTTT	CASSLWGQGPGTEAFF
.	TRBV10-2	TRBJ2-3	.	TGCGCCAGCAGTGAGCCACTTTTTGGGGGGGCCTCGGATACGCAGTATTTT	CASSEPLFGGASDTQYF
.	TRBV19	TRBJ2-7	TRBD1	TGTGCCAGTAGTATCACAGGGGTCGTCGACGAGCAGTACTTC	CASSITGVVDEQYF
.	TRBV6-2/TRBV6-3	TRBJ1-2	.	TGTGCCAGCAGCAACAGGGCCTACGGCTACACCTTC	CASSNRAYGYTF
.	TRBV10-3	TRBJ1-4	.	TGTGCCATCAGGGCCGATGAAAAACTGTTTTTT	CAIRADEKLFF
.	TRBV18	TRBJ1-2	.	TGTGCCAGCTCACCACGGGCCGACTATGGCTACACCTTC	CASSPRADYGYTF
.	TRBV19	TRBJ1-2	TRBD1	TGTGCCAGTATTCCGACTCGGACAGGGAACTATGGCTACACCTTC	CASIPTRTGNYGYTF
.	TRBV5-1	TRBJ1-1	.	TGCGCCAGCAGCTTACAGGGTGTGAACACTGAAGCTTTCTTT	CASSLQGVNTEAFF
.	TRBV27	TRBJ1-6	.	TGTGCCAGCAGCCTTAATCAGGGCTCCTATAATTCACCCCTCCACTTT	CASSLNQGSYNSPLHF
.	TRBV4-2	TRBJ2-1	TRBD2	TGTGCCAGCAGCCAAGATGTCCTAGCGGGGGCTGGCTGGCGGTTCTTC	CASSQDVLAGAGWRFF
.	TRBV4-3	TRBJ1-6	.	TGCGCCAGCAGCCTCCCCCCCGAACAGGGTTCCTATAATTCACCCCTCCACTTT	CASSLPPEQGSYNSPLHF
.	TRBV5-1	TRBJ1-1	.	TGCGCCAGCAGTTGGGCTTTATTGAACACTGAAGCTTTCTTT	CASSWALLNTEAFF